This TCR beta chain was found in a study of spatial heterogeneity in lung cancer. Findings of the study overall: Tumor mutation counts were tracked by expanded intratumoral alpha and beta TCR counts.

CDR3 length: 13 amino acids. Germline V gene sequence: CDR1 SGHAT, CDR2 FQNNGV. After removal of 4 bases from V and 10 bases from J, the junction contained 8 bases not matched to a gene. The sample's time point: sample taken at primary tumor resection. A single record per CDR3 protein comes from TCRdb applying MiXCR to the 5' RACE reads. In the table there are around 20,000 distinct CDR3 sequences, around 5.5% of which are singletons. This clonotype was recorded many times. Its antigen remains unidentified. Since the library was made to target alpha chains, this beta chain is a stray read and its abundance is not meaningful.

Sequencing was performed on lung tumor tissue, taken at surgery. The chain has TRBV11-2 and TRBJ2-7; 9 bases map to TRBD1. This TCR was recovered from a female donor with early-stage non-small cell lung cancer. This CDR3 reads CASSSDRGAGQYF. The CDR3, as DNA: TGTGCCAGCAGCTCCGACAGGGGGGCGGGACAGTACTTC.